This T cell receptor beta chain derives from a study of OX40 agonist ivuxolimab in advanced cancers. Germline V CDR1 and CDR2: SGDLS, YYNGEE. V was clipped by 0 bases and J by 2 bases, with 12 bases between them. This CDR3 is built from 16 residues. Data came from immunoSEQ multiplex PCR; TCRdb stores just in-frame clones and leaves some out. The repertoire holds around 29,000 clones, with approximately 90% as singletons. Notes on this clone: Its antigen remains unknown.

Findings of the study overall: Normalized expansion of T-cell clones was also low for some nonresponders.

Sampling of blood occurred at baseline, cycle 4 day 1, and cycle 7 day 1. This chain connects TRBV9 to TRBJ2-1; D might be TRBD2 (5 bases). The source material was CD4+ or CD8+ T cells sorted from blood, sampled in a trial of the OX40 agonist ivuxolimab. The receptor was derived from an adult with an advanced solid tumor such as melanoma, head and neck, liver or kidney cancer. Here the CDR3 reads CASSVAKERPYNEQFF. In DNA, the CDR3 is TGTGCCAGCAGCGTAGCTAAGGAGCGGCCCTACAATGAGCAGTTCTTC.